Described below is a single TCR beta chain sequence and its context. The entry originates in a study of blood T cell repertoires in COVID-19. Study-level information: Researchers got acute and convalescent COVID-19 samples from the United States, Italy and Spain. PBMCs, B-cell-depleted T cells, or T cells were the source of the cDNA or gDNA that made up the material.

Per germline, CDR1 SGHNT and CDR2 YENEEA. This CDR3 contains 15 residues. Trimming at V came to 5 bases and at J to 1 base, leaving 7 bases not matched to a gene. This study enrolled people aged 18 to 89 from about two dozen US geographic areas. Source study methods: Nucleated cell number was recorded as an estimate derived from reference gene primer amplification. Assay used: immunoSEQ multiplex PCR; TCRdb lists only in-frame clones, some missing. V and J calls plus clone size are reproduced from that table; the DNA served to infer D and trimming. Among roughly 360,000 clones, around 87% were seen once, and the ten largest hold more than 0.85%.

This chain connects TRBV11-3 to TRBJ1-1; TRBD1 matches at 7 bases. The specimen sequenced was PBMCs or T cells enriched from blood (not recorded which). The sequence was obtained from a woman in her twenties or thirties with acute COVID-19. The CDR3 coding sequence is TGTGCCAGCAGCCCACCGGGACAGAAGAACACTGAAGCTTTCTTT. It specifies CASSPPGQKNTEAFF. The full variable domain, with the rest looked up from reference TRBV11-3 and TRBJ1-1, is EAGVVQSPRYKIIEKKQPVAFWCNPISGHNTLYWYLQNLGQGPELLIRYENEEAVDDSQLPKDRFSAERLKGVDSTLKIQPAELGDSAVYLCASSPPGQKNTEAFFGQGTRLTVV.